This T cell receptor (beta chain) comes out of a study of Ad26.COV2.S vaccination and SARS-CoV-2 variants. For the study at large: Recipients of Ad26.COV2.S got it intramuscularly, once or twice 56 days apart. Findings of the study overall: Higher spike-specific TCR breadth was found in vaccine recipients than in placebo recipients. The authors reported substantial breadth in spike-specific CD8+ and CD4+ T cell responses after vaccination.

To note about this clone: Antigen specificity is unknown. Compared with germline, one end of the junction differs, possibly owing to a read error.

Generated by immunoSEQ multiplex PCR, the TCRdb table keeps only in-frame clones and is missing some. The data contain about 320,000 clones, more than 70% of them singletons. Treatment of the sample: some 19 received Ad26.COV2.S at low or high dose, single or two shots; roughly 5 received placebo; per-sample allocation not given. The samples were gathered on day 63 after the first injection of vaccine or placebo. An Ad26 vector that expressed Wuhan-strain SARS-CoV-2 spike constituted the vaccine. Specimen: peripheral blood, collected in a trial of Ad26.COV2.S vaccine versus placebo. This TCR was recovered from a person aged 18-65 years who received the Ad26.COV2.S COVID-19 vaccine or a placebo.

This CDR3 reads CASSLNRDYDTYTQYF. CDR3 sequence (DNA): TGTGCCAGCAGTCTCAACCGGGACTACGACACATATACGCAGTATTTT. V and J are TRBV6-6 and TRBJ2-3, with 7 bases that match TRBD2. In germline, CDR1 is MNHNY, CDR2 SVGAGI (reference sequence). The CDR3 consists of 16 residues.